Below are 13 T cell receptor beta chains sequenced from a single sample in a study of T cell responses to AZD1222 COVID-19 vaccine. Generated by immunoSEQ multiplex PCR, the TCRdb table keeps only in-frame clones and is missing some. The data show 82,000 or so clones, with 90% to 95% seen just once and around 5.3% held by the top ten. Here the sequenced sample was peripheral blood, taken on day 0 of AZD1222 vaccination. The receptors stem from an adult in good health.

This chain links TRBV4-1 with TRBJ1-2, with D possibly being TRBD1 (5 bases). This CDR3 has 16 residues. CDR1 is MGHRA, CDR2 YSYEKL, per germline. With 1 base removed from V and 6 bases from J, the gap between germline ends came to 18 bases. The CDR3 DNA follows: TGCGCCAGCAGCCAAGTATCGGGCCAGGGTTGGGATGGCTACACCTTC. As protein: CASSQVSGQGWDGYTF.

The CDR3 DNA sequence: TGTGCCAGCAGTCAGACAGGGGCCTCCACTGAAGCTTTCTTT. Translated, it gives CASSQTGASTEAFF. This chain joins TRBV6-5 and TRBJ1-1, with 8 positions matching TRBD1. The CDR3 loop spans 14 amino acids. Per the germline V gene, CDR1 is MNHEY and CDR2 is SVGAGI. After removal of 5 bases from V and 4 bases from J, the junction contained 6 bases not matched to a gene.

The V and J genes are TRBV7-3 and TRBJ1-1; perhaps TRBD1 as D (5 bases). Trimming took 5 bases from V and 3 from J, leaving 13 bases between them. The V gene's germline CDR1 is SGHTA and CDR2 FQGTGA. This CDR3 is built from 14 residues. The CDR3 loop is CASSRLGGDTEAFF. The CDR3 DNA reads TGTGCCAGCAGCCGCCTCGGAGGGGACACTGAAGCTTTCTTT.

This clone was observed a single time. The V and J genes are TRBV3-1 (or the pseudogene TRBV3-2) and TRBJ2-3; TRBD2 matches at 11 bases. The germline gives CDR1 LGHDT, CDR2 YNNKEL (reference sequence). This CDR3 is built from 18 residues. The ends lost 10 bases at V and 2 bases at J; junction bases unmatched: 17. This CDR3 is CATRVIAGGPCNTDTQYF. The CDR3 DNA is TGTGCCACCCGTGTGATAGCGGGGGGGCCGTGTAACACAGATACGCAGTATTTT.

The V call is TRBV3-1 (or the pseudogene TRBV3-2), the J call TRBJ2-5; D might be TRBD1 or TRBD2, each matching 5 bases. V lost 0 bases, J lost 5 bases, and 13 bases lay in between. This CDR3 contains 15 residues. CDR1 and CDR2 from the germline V gene are LGHDT and YNNKEL (reference sequence). As DNA, the CDR3 is TGTGCCAGCAGCCAAGAGGGGGAAGTCCGGGAGACCCAGTACTTC. The encoded protein is CASSQEGEVRETQYF.

The genes are TRBV7-9 and TRBJ2-3, with D uncertain. Germline loops: CDR1 SEHNR, CDR2 FQNEAQ (reference sequence). The length of the CDR3 is 14 residues. Trimming removed 5 bases from V and 1 base from J, with 10 bases in between. As DNA, the CDR3 is TGTGCCAGCAGCCACAGTCTGGGCACAGATACGCAGTATTTT. Its translation is CASSHSLGTDTQYF.

The J gene is TRBJ1-1, the V gene TRBV4-1; D is unresolved. The CDR3 is 17 residues long. Trimming removed 0 bases from V and 2 bases from J, with 16 bases in between. Germline V gene lookup returns CDR1 MGHRA and CDR2 YSYEKL. The DNA of the CDR3 is TGCGCCAGCAGCCAAGATTCACAGCCCCTAGAAAACACTGAAGCTTTCTTT. Amino acid sequence: CASSQDSQPLENTEAFF.

The chain is built from TRBV2 and TRBJ1-2; maybe TRBD1 (5 bases). V gave up 8 bases and J gave up 2 bases, with 12 bases separating them. The CDR3 has 13 amino acids. Germline CDR1 reads SNHLY; CDR2 reads FYNNEI. CDR3 coding DNA: TGTGCCAGCCAGGGCAGTATCAACTATGGCTACACCTTC. Protein sequence: CASQGSINYGYTF.

The CDR3 DNA is TGTGCCAGCAGTATACAGGGTCGGGAAAAACTGTTTTTT. Its translation: CASSIQGREKLFF. The chain employs TRBV2 and TRBJ1-4; tentatively, D is TRBD1 (6 bases). Trimming stripped 5 bases from V and 8 bases from J, with 12 bases between. CDR3 length equals 13 residues. Germline V gives CDR1 SNHLY, CDR2 FYNNEI.

The chain combines TRBV4-1 with TRBJ1-2, with a tentative D call TRBD1 (5 bases). Trimming left V 0 bases short and J 4 bases short, with 9 bases between. The CDR3 consists of 14 residues. Germline lookup yields CDR1 MGHRA and CDR2 YSYEKL. In DNA, the CDR3 is TGCGCCAGCAGCCAAGATCGACAGCTCTATGGCTACACCTTC. Its translation: CASSQDRQLYGYTF.

The chain couples TRBV5-1 to TRBJ1-5; 7 bases align to TRBD1. J was trimmed by 0 bases and V by 1 base; bases with no gene match: 10. Germline CDR1 and CDR2: SGHRS and YFSETQ. This CDR3 has 18 residues. DNA for the CDR3: TGCGCCAGCAGCTTGAGCCAGGGGGGACCGTATAGCAATCAGCCCCAGCATTTT. Protein sequence: CASSLSQGGPYSNQPQHF.

This chain links TRBV2 with TRBJ1-4; 8 bases agree with TRBD1. This CDR3 contains 15 residues. Germline CDR1 reads SNHLY; CDR2 reads FYNNEI. With V trimmed by 8 bases and J by 3 bases, 8 bases remained unmatched. The CDR3 here is CASRGQGGPNEKLFF. CDR3 nucleotide sequence: TGTGCCAGCCGAGGACAGGGAGGACCTAATGAAAAACTGTTTTTT.

This chain links TRBV2 with TRBJ1-6; 7 bases are a match to TRBD1. CDR3 length: 19 amino acids. The germline V gene encodes CDR1 SNHLY and CDR2 FYNNEI. Unmatched junction bases numbered 16, after V lost 4 bases and J lost 4 bases. The CDR3 DNA sequence: TGTGCCAGCAGTGCCCTGGACAGGAATTTCCTCCCTTATAATTCACCCCTCCACTTT. As protein: CASSALDRNFLPYNSPLHF. The complete variable domain, with remaining parts taken from reference TRBV2 and TRBJ1-6, reads EPEVTQTPSHQVTQMGQEVILRCVPISNHLYFYWYRQILGQKVEFLVSFYNNEISEKSEIFDDQFSVERPDGSNFTLKIRSTKLEDSAMYFCASSALDRNFLPYNSPLHFGNGTRLTVT.